The T cell receptor beta chain described here comes from a study of blood T cell repertoires in COVID-19. Study background: Material from acute and convalescent COVID-19 was sourced from the United States, Italy and Spain.

This CDR3 comprises 14 residues. The germline V gene encodes CDR1 MNHNS and CDR2 SASEGT. The germline V and J ends were trimmed by 2 bases and 4 bases, with 9 bases remaining between them. Original analysis: Amplified reference gene primers provided the basis for estimating nucleated cell counts. Assay: immunoSEQ multiplex PCR; the TCRdb copy retains only in-frame clones and omits some. V and J calls and clone size are copied from that table; D and trimming were computed from the DNA. The table shows about 180,000 clones, with roughly 80% occurring only once. The sequence came from a human donor in a cohort sampled during active COVID-19. The rearrangement joins TRBV6-1 to TRBJ2-1; tentative D call: TRBD2 (5 bases). The sample was peripheral blood. This CDR3 reads CASSETSYYNEQFF. DNA of the CDR3: TGTGCCAGCAGTGAAACTAGTTATTACAATGAGCAGTTCTTC.